This T cell receptor (beta chain) was identified during a study of blood T cell repertoires in COVID-19. Germline CDR1 and CDR2: MDHEN and SYDVKM. Trimming took 3 bases from V and 1 from J, leaving 18 bases between them. The CDR3 extends over 17 amino acids. In the original workflow: Amplified reference gene primers provided the basis for estimating nucleated cell counts. Some clones are missing from TCRdb's copy, which holds only in-frame ones; the method was immunoSEQ multiplex PCR. The DNA was the basis for D and trimming; V, J and clone size are from that table. The sample includes 50,000 to 70,000 clones, around 85% of them seen just once.

Source material: peripheral blood. This chain connects TRBV28 to TRBJ1-2; possible D gene TRBD1, 6 bases. This receptor was obtained from a man in his sixties or seventies with active COVID-19. CDR3 in amino acids: CASSFGGGGWSNYGYTF. CDR3 coding DNA: TGTGCCAGCAGTTTCGGGGGAGGGGGATGGAGTAACTATGGCTACACCTTC.